The entry below gives a single TCR beta chain sequence along with its context. This entry comes from a study of cytomegalovirus exposure and HLA in healthy donors. Study-wide context: Unique TCR beta sequences numbering 117 million came from about 179 million T cells in an earlier analysis.

V lost 5 bases to trimming and J lost 7 bases; unmatched junction nucleotides: 6. This CDR3 is built from 14 residues. CDR1 and CDR2 from the germline V gene are SGHTA and FQGNSA. Healthy bone marrow donors made up the cohort. This PCR relied on a set of 60 Vbeta primers and 13 Jbeta primers. Data came from immunoSEQ multiplex PCR; TCRdb stores just in-frame clones and leaves some out. The sample contains approximately 120,000 clones, around 70% of which appear only once. Sequenced input: PBMCs. The clonotype originates from a man aged 30 to 45 in good health and CMV-seronegative. This sequence joins TRBV7-2 and TRBJ2-1, with TRBD1 matching over 9 bases. The CDR3 loop is CASSPQQGANEQFF. CDR3 coding DNA: TGTGCCAGCAGCCCCCAACAGGGGGCGAATGAGCAGTTCTTC.